This paragraph covers one TCR beta chain sequence. Its antigen is still unknown. Since no conserved phenylalanine or tryptophan closes the CDR3, a read error is the likely cause. The data were obtained in a study of tumor-infiltrating lymphocytes in primary liver carcinoma. Across the study: T1-T3 N0M0 was the stage of the tumors, which were about 4.2 to 11 cm across. Samples returned roughly 3.65 to 7.5 million productive TCRbeta reads, a yield that was similar across tissue types. Study results and caveats: Tumor region pairs shared more overlap than did tumor-adjacent and tumor-blood pairs.

In addition to blood RNA drawn from unsorted whole blood, germline DNA was extracted. Chronic HBV infection was present in the patients, who were treatment-naive. Germline V lookup: CDR1 SGHAT, CDR2 FQDESV (reference sequence). This CDR3 is 16 amino acids long. With V trimmed by 5 bases and J by 2 bases, 10 bases remained unmatched. Constant-region priming of approximately 500 ng total RNA yielded TCR beta cDNA. Libraries for TCR beta were built through three nested multiplex PCR rounds, which together made up a slightly modified ARM-PCR procedure. The first two PCR rounds, around 10 cycles each, used TRBV1-TRBV30 forward primers and a C-beta reverse primer. Each CDR3 protein gets one entry after TCRdb re-called the multiplex PCR reads with MiXCR. The data contain about 310,000 distinct CDR3 sequences, around 50% of them singletons.

The sequencing input was peripheral blood. This sequence originates from a woman aged 25 to 39 with primary liver carcinoma and hepatitis B virus infection. This sequence joins TRBV11-1 and TRBJ2-7; 9 bases fit TRBD1. The CDR3 DNA follows: TGTGCCAGCAGCCTCGACATGGGGACAGGGACCTACGAGCAGTACTCC. Its translation is CASSLDMGTGTYEQYS.